This T cell receptor (beta chain) was sequenced during a study of shared clonotypes between healthy human individuals. An assay was performed, and its level was deep. It was 300 ng DNA, some 33,000 T cell genomes, that went into each replicate PCR of unsorted PBMC. Ten immunoSEQ deep assay plates were used by the authors to sequence unsorted PBMC DNA. Authors' methods: Junction-only immunoSEQ data arrived without quality scores, meaning filtering differed. TCRdb keeps only in-frame clones here, not all; method: immunoSEQ multiplex PCR. The V and J calls and clone size come from that table; D and trimming were worked out from the DNA. The table has about 520,000 clones, about 85% seen once. Germline V gives CDR1 SGHAT, CDR2 FQNNGV. The V and J ends lost 0 bases and 4 bases respectively, with 10 bases between them. This CDR3 has 15 residues.

Specimen: PBMCs. The chain joins TRBV11-2 to TRBJ2-1; no clear D gene. This receptor was identified in a woman in her thirties or forties in good health. Some clones in this sample may be carry-over from other donors' samples. The CDR3 region has the DNA TGTGCCAGCAGCTTAGAAGGTTTGGGGTACAATGAGCAGTTCTTC. It is translated as CASSLEGLGYNEQFF.